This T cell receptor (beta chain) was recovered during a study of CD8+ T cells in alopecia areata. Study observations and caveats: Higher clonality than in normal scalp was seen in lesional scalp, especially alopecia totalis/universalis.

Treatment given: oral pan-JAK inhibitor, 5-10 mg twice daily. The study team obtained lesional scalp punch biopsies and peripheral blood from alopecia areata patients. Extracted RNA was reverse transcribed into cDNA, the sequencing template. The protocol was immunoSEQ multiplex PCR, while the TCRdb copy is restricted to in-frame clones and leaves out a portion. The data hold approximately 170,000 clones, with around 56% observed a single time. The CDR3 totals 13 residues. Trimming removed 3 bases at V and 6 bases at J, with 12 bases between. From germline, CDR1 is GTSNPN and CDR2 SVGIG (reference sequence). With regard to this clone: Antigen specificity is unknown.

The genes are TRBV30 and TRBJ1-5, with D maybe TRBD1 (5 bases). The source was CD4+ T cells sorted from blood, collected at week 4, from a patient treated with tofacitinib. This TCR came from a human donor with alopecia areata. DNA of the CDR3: TGTGCCTGGAGGGGACCCTATGGTCAGCCCCAGCATTTT. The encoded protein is CAWRGPYGQPQHF.